A selection of T cell receptor beta chains follows, all from one sample in a study of beta chain features in type 1 diabetes. Generated by immunoSEQ multiplex PCR, the TCRdb table keeps only in-frame clones and is missing some. The sample includes around 500,000 clones, over 9.5% of them seen just once. The sample taken for sequencing was naive CD4+ T cells from blood. These receptors were obtained from a woman aged 18 to 35 in good health. The CDR3 runs from the conserved cysteine through the conserved F or W. A D gene is named only where the DNA matches it firmly. Only part of the rows carry a size: once, few, many, or a class if the clone is expanded.

NA,NA,TRBJ2-1,TRBV13,TGTGCCAGCAGCTCCGGGACCCACTCCTACAATGAGCAGTTCTTC,CASSSGTHSYNEQFF
NA,NA,TRBJ1-6,TRBV25-1,TGTGCCAGCAGTGAATCTGGAGGGCAGAATTCACCCCTCCACTTT,CASSESGGQNSPLHF
TRBD1,NA,TRBJ2-5,TRBV28,TGTGCCAGCAGTCTTCAAGGACAGGGAAAACGGACCCAGTACTTC,CASSLQGQGKRTQYF
NA,few,TRBJ2-7,TRBV6-5,TGTGCCAGCAGTCACGACCGTAGTGGTTACGAGCAGTACTTC,CASSHDRSGYEQYF
NA,NA,TRBJ2-5,TRBV7-8,TGTGCCAGCAGCTTATCGCGGGGCCACGGAGAGACCCAGTACTTC,CASSLSRGHGETQYF
NA,NA,TRBJ2-3,TRBV29-1,TGCAGCGTTGTCCCCGGGTATAGCACAGATACGCAGTATTTT,CSVVPGYSTDTQYF
TRBD2,many,TRBJ2-4,TRBV9,TGTGCCAGCAGCGCGGGCAGCGGGAGAAGAAACATTCAGTACTTC,CASSAGSGRRNIQYF
TRBD2,NA,TRBJ2-1,TRBV4-3,TGCGCCAGCAGCCAAGATAGTAGCGGGGGGGCCGCTGAGCAGTTCTTC,CASSQDSSGGAAEQFF
NA,few,TRBJ2-5,TRBV10-3,TGTGCCATCAGTGAAGTGCAGGGAGGACGGCGAGAGACCCAGTACTTC,CAISEVQGGRRETQYF
NA,NA,TRBJ2-1,TRBV7-2,TGTGCCAGCAGCTTAGACCGGGTGACTGAGCAGTTCTTC,CASSLDRVTEQFF
NA,NA,TRBJ2-1,TRBV14,TGTGCCAGCAGCCAAGAGGGAGTATTGTCGGCCTCTGAGCAGTTCTTC,CASSQEGVLSASEQFF
NA,few,TRBJ2-1,TRBV5-8,TGTGCCAGCAGCCCCTTGGATGAGCAGTTCTTC,CASSPLDEQFF
TRBD1,NA,TRBJ2-5,TRBV2,TGTGCCAGCAGCGCCGGGACAGGGTACCAAGAGACCCAGTACTTC,CASSAGTGYQETQYF
NA,few,TRBJ2-3,TRBV5-1,TGCGCCAGCAGCTCGGGCAGTCTCGGTGATACGCAGTATTTT,CASSSGSLGDTQYF
NA,NA,TRBJ2-5,TRBV19,TGTGCCAGTAGTATGAATTGGAAGACCCAGTACTTC,CASSMNWKTQYF
NA,few,TRBJ2-4,TRBV2,TGTGCCAGCAGGCAAAACATTCAGTACTTC,CASRQNIQYF
NA,NA,TRBJ2-1,TRBV7-9,TGTGCCAGCAGCTTAGCGCCAGGAGGGCCAAATGAGCAGTTCTTC,CASSLAPGGPNEQFF
NA,few,TRBJ2-1,TRBV4-3,TGCGCCAGCAGCCAAGAAAGGGGGGTCTACAATGAGCAGTTCTTC,CASSQERGVYNEQFF
TRBD2,NA,TRBJ2-1,TRBV6-5,TGTGCCAGCAGTTACTCGACAGCGGGGGGGCTGTTCTTC,CASSYSTAGGLFF
TRBD2,few,TRBJ2-7,TRBV5-1,TGCGCCAGCAGCTTAAGACTAGCCCCATCCTACGAGCAGTACTTC,CASSLRLAPSYEQYF
NA,few,TRBJ2-2,TRBV14,TGTGCCAGCAGCCAGGGCGTGAACACCGGGGAGCTGTTTTTT,CASSQGVNTGELFF
TRBD2,NA,TRBJ2-1,TRBV7-8,TGTGCCAGCAGCTTAGTCTCCCTCCGGGAGGGGTTTTACAATGAGCAGTTCTTC,CASSLVSLREGFYNEQFF
TRBD2,few,TRBJ2-3,TRBV10-3,TGTGCCATCAGTGAGTCCGCGGGGACTAGCGGGAGTGATACGCAGTATTTT,CAISESAGTSGSDTQYF
NA,few,TRBJ1-4,TRBV9,TGTGCCAGCAGCGTAGGGATTTGGAATGAAAAACTGTTTTTT,CASSVGIWNEKLFF
NA,NA,TRBJ2-7,TRBV7-2,TGTGCCAGCAGCTGGAACAGGGCTTCCTACGAGCAGTACTTC,CASSWNRASYEQYF
TRBD1,NA,TRBJ1-1,TRBV7-9,TGTGCCAGCAGCTCACGTGGACAGGGGACTGAAGCTTTCTTT,CASSSRGQGTEAFF
NA,few,TRBJ2-2,TRBV29-1,TGCAGCGTTGAAGGGGCAGGGGTGAACACCGGGGAGCTGTTTTTT,CSVEGAGVNTGELFF
NA,NA,TRBJ1-5,TRBV28,TGTGCCAGCAGTTTAGCGGGTCAGCCCCAGCATTTT,CASSLAGQPQHF
TRBD2,NA,TRBJ2-1,TRBV2,TGTGCCAGCAGGAGTACTAGCGGGAGTTTTAATGAGCAGTTCTTC,CASRSTSGSFNEQFF
TRBD2,NA,TRBJ2-3,TRBV4-1,TGCGCCAGCAGCCAACCCTCTCGCGGGAGAAACACAGATACGCAGTATTTT,CASSQPSRGRNTDTQYF
NA,NA,TRBJ1-1,TRBV9,TGTGCCAGCAGCGTTTCCACAGAGAACACTGAAGCTTTCTTT,CASSVSTENTEAFF
NA,NA,TRBJ1-1,TRBV7-9,TGTGCCAGCAGCTTAGGTCGGGTTACTGAAGCTTTCTTT,CASSLGRVTEAFF
NA,few,TRBJ2-1,TRBV10-3,TGTGCCACGTCGGCTAGCGACCTTTACAATGAGCAGTTCTTC,CATSASDLYNEQFF
NA,NA,TRBJ1-2,TRBV18,TGTGCCAGCTCACCTACAAGCAAAACTAACTATGGCTACACCTTC,CASSPTSKTNYGYTF
NA,NA,TRBJ2-3,TRBV30,TGTGCCTCCAACCGGGGCGGGAATACAGATACGCAGTATTTT,CASNRGGNTDTQYF
NA,NA,TRBJ2-4,TRBV30,TGTGCCTGGAACCCGCAGATAGCCAAAAACATTCAGTACTTC,CAWNPQIAKNIQYF
NA,NA,TRBJ2-7,TRBV28,TGTGCCAGCAGTTCGGGGGGCAGGTACGAGCAGTACTTC,CASSSGGRYEQYF
NA,few,TRBJ1-5,TRBV30,TGTGCCTGGAGTGTTGGAGCGGATCAGCCCCAGCATTTT,CAWSVGADQPQHF
NA,NA,TRBJ2-3,TRBV4-3,TGCGCCAGCAGCCAAGGGCTCAGCACAGATACGCAGTATTTT,CASSQGLSTDTQYF
NA,NA,TRBJ2-5,TRBV6-5,TGTGCCAGCAGTTACGCAGAGACCCAGTACTTC,CASSYAETQYF
NA,few,TRBJ2-6,TRBV29-1,TGCAGCGTTGCAGCTGGGGCCAACGTCCTGACTTTC,CSVAAGANVLTF
TRBD1,few,TRBJ1-5,TRBV27,TGTGCCAGCAGCCTCATGGACAGGGGCCTAGTGCACCAGCATTTT,CASSLMDRGLVHQHF
NA,once,TRBJ1-5,TRBV4-1,TGCGCCAGCAGCCAAGGGACAATCGATAGCAATCAGCCCCAGCATTTT,CASSQGTIDSNQPQHF
TRBD1,NA,TRBJ1-1,TRBV19,TGTGCCAGTCAAGGGGGACAGGGTGGGAACACTGAAGCTTTCTTT,CASQGGQGGNTEAFF